A selection of T cell receptor beta chains follows, all from one sample in a study of cytomegalovirus exposure and HLA in healthy donors. Only in-frame clones appear in the TCRdb table, and some are missing; sequencing was by immunoSEQ multiplex PCR. The table lists 220,000 or so clones, 75% of them singletons. Sequences were obtained from PBMCs. These receptors originate from a woman between 25 and 40 years old in good health and CMV-seronegative. The CDR3 runs from the conserved cysteine through the conserved F or W.

CDR3aa,j_gene,v_gene
CASSLAGERGYTF,TRBJ1-2,TRBV5-1
CASSWGRNEQFF,TRBJ2-1,TRBV5-6
CASSYRRNLYEQYF,TRBJ2-7,TRBV6-6
CATRTANYGYTF,TRBJ1-2,TRBV2
CASSMGSSGANVLTF,TRBJ2-6,TRBV19
CASSQDPGTGTNYGYTF,TRBJ1-2,TRBV4-1
CASTATGYNEQFF,TRBJ2-1,TRBV6-6
CASSLAPRSTDTQYF,TRBJ2-3,TRBV6-1
CASSGREDRSGGYEQYF,TRBJ2-7,TRBV2
CASSQSGSYEQYF,TRBJ2-7,TRBV11-3
CASSPGTSGDYNEQFF,TRBJ2-1,TRBV18
CASSQTGINTEAFF,TRBJ1-1,TRBV11-2
CASSRTTSTNTDTQYF,TRBJ2-3,TRBV7-9
CASSSGDSNYGYTF,TRBJ1-2,TRBV6-6
CSVLAGAPGNIQYF,TRBJ2-4,TRBV29-1
CASREPRGNQPQHF,TRBJ1-5,TRBV19
CASSSRSYNEQFF,TRBJ2-1,TRBV19
CSVRVGGDNSPLHF,TRBJ1-6,TRBV29-1
CASSLSGDEELFF,TRBJ2-2,TRBV5-4
CASRPGWTGYGYTF,TRBJ1-2,TRBV6-6
CASGSPDRSTYVDNEQFF,TRBJ2-1,TRBV12-5
CASSLGLTNEQFF,TRBJ2-1,TRBV14
CASSYSGSAGGYTF,TRBJ1-2,TRBV6-5
CASSLDYTVISATNEKLFF,TRBJ1-4,TRBV7-6
CASSFSTGGPLLSEKLFF,TRBJ1-4,TRBV7-8
CASSFSGGEQFF,TRBJ2-1,TRBV7-3
CASSSTGFQETQYF,TRBJ2-5,TRBV7-6
CASSRTIPAYSNQPQHF,TRBJ1-5,TRBV16
CASSPSATLYNEQFF,TRBJ2-1,TRBV5-4
CASSVGGLGLDEQFF,TRBJ2-1,TRBV9
CASSISVDTDTQYF,TRBJ2-3,TRBV19
CAGDRGANTEAFF,TRBJ1-1,TRBV30
CASSYETGVGSPLHF,TRBJ1-6,TRBV6-1
CASSSSQFNQPQHF,TRBJ1-5,TRBV19
CSSSLVRSARIYGYTF,TRBJ1-2,TRBV7-9
CASTLRTGKYEQFF,TRBJ2-1,TRBV6-5
CASSRQVGTEAFF,TRBJ1-1,TRBV19
CASSYFANTGELFF,TRBJ2-2,TRBV7-9
CAWTGDGGQETQYF,TRBJ2-5,TRBV30
CASSLRDAYEQYF,TRBJ2-7,TRBV19
CAWSLTGGFGYTF,TRBJ1-2,TRBV30
CASSLGLATDTQYF,TRBJ2-3,TRBV7-2
CASSQSLDRTGAEAFF,TRBJ1-1,TRBV4-1
CASSLIFGAGGYTF,TRBJ1-2,TRBV27
CASTTDSGNTIYF,TRBJ1-3,TRBV6-1
CASSADTYYGYTF,TRBJ1-2,TRBV6-1
CASSNSGGGYEQYF,TRBJ2-7,TRBV6-1
CSSSLGTGERNTIYF,TRBJ1-3,TRBV7-9
CASSNGREFQVQHF,TRBJ1-5,TRBV19
CASSVSGSNTGELFF,TRBJ2-2,TRBV19
CASSPRTGTYTEAFF,TRBJ1-1,TRBV5-4
CASSPPFRGDEQFF,TRBJ2-1,TRBV18
CASSYGQGAWDTQYF,TRBJ2-3,TRBV11-2
CASSLHRGPTEAFF,TRBJ1-1,TRBV5-6
CASSPRIGGAGGSETQYF,TRBJ2-5,TRBV18